One and the same sample provided the 30 T cell receptor beta chains below, sequenced in a study of CXCR3-negative and CXCR3-positive naive CD8 T cells (dated by TCRdb to the late 2010s). The instrument was a NextSeq 550. The Human TCR Profiling Kit (MiLaboratory) was used to make UMI-labeled 5' RACE TRB cDNA libraries. TCRdb reprocessed the reads, reporting each CDR3 protein sequence once and no DNA. The table for this sample shows 50,000 to 75,000 distinct CDR3 sequences. More than 4% of the sample is in the top ten clones. Sample: naive CXCR3- CD8+ T cells from blood. Explained via the paper, the cell subset or site label denotes: CD45RO-CCR7+CD27+CD95- naive CD8+ T cells lacking CXCR3 (TNR3-). The receptors here all came from a human donor in good health. Some clones in this sample may be carry-over from other donors' samples.

The rearrangement joins TRBV4-2 to TRBJ2-3; absent DNA, TCRdb's TRBD1 call cannot be checked. The CDR3 sequence is 18 residues long. Germline lookup yields CDR1 LGHNA and CDR2 YNFKEQ. The CDR3 reads CASSQELSGGPNTDTQYF.

V gene TRBV12-3 or TRBV12-4 combines with J gene TRBJ1-1. This CDR3 has 11 amino acids. The CDR3: CASTTDTEAFF.

The V call is TRBV18, the J call TRBJ2-1; lacking DNA, the TRBD1 call made by TCRdb goes unchecked. Germline-derived CDR1 and CDR2 are KGHSH and LQKENI. The CDR3 runs to 13 residues. The CDR3 sequence is CASSATGSGEQFF.

This chain connects TRBV7-9 to TRBJ2-7; absent DNA, TCRdb's TRBD2 call cannot be checked. Germline CDR1 and CDR2: SEHNR and FQNEAQ (reference sequence). CDR3 size: 16 residues. The CDR3 sequence is CASSYPASSGPEGQYF. Filled out from reference TRBV7-9 and TRBJ2-7, the complete variable domain reads DTGVSQNPRHKITKRGQNVTFRCDPISEHNRLYWYRQTLGQGPEFLTYFQNEAQLEKSRLLSDRFSAERPKGSFSTLEIQRTEQGDSAMYLCASSYPASSGPEGQYFGPGTRLTVT.

The chain recombines TRBV3-1 with TRBJ2-5; without DNA, the TCRdb call of TRBD1 cannot be checked. From germline, CDR1 is LGHDT and CDR2 YNNKEL (reference sequence). This CDR3 is 17 amino acids long. The CDR3 loop is CASSHRDTDPRGETQYF.

CDR3 protein: CASSSPFPEAFF. The chain is built from TRBV28 and TRBJ1-1; TCRdb lists TRBD1, though no DNA is available to test this call. The CDR3 totals 12 residues. Germline V gene lookup returns CDR1 MDHEN and CDR2 SYDVKM.

The chain joins TRBV7-9 to TRBJ2-7. The CDR3 is made up of 13 amino acids. Germline V CDR1 and CDR2: SEHNR, FQNEAQ (reference sequence). The CDR3 region is CASSLARSDEQYF.

The chain recombines TRBV7-2 with TRBJ2-1; TCRdb picks TRBD2, but there is no DNA to check that call. CDR1 is SGHTA, CDR2 FQGNSA, per germline. The CDR3 extends over 15 amino acids. CDR3: CASSLPGLADNEQFF.

CDR3 loop: CASSLTSGVFEAFF. The chain carries TRBV12-3 or TRBV12-4 and TRBJ1-1; TCRdb indicates TRBD1, and absent DNA this call remains unverified. This CDR3 has 14 residues.

J is TRBJ2-3 and V is TRBV7-9; TCRdb picks TRBD1, but there is no DNA to check that call. The CDR3 is made up of 14 amino acids. Germline V CDR1 and CDR2: SEHNR, FQNEAQ (reference sequence). CDR3 residues: CASSSGQGVDTQYF.

The J gene is TRBJ2-7, the V gene TRBV7-6. Germline V lookup: CDR1 SGHVS, CDR2 FNYEAQ. The CDR3 spans 13 residues. Here the CDR3 reads CAVSEAATYEQYF.

The chain uses TRBV6-5 and TRBJ2-3; TCRdb returns TRBD1, unconfirmable since there is no DNA. The CDR3 extends over 15 amino acids. Germline V gene sequence: CDR1 MNHEY, CDR2 SVGAGI. Here the CDR3 reads CASMLPGGLADTQYF.

The chain uses TRBV6-4 and TRBJ2-1; the D call of TRBD2 rests on TCRdb alone, since no DNA is present to check it. The CDR3 consists of 12 residues. CDR1 is MRHNA, CDR2 SNTAGT, per germline. Here the CDR3 reads CASSGGVNEQFF.

The CDR3 loop reads CASSQGGTNTGELFF. The chain employs TRBV14 and TRBJ2-2; the TCRdb call, TRBD1, lacks DNA for checking. This CDR3 is 15 amino acids long. Germline V lookup: CDR1 SGHDN, CDR2 FVKESK.

The chain employs TRBV6-6 and TRBJ1-6; TCRdb designates TRBD1, a call that cannot be tested without DNA. Germline V lookup: CDR1 MNHNY, CDR2 SVGAGI (reference sequence). This CDR3 has 15 amino acids. Here the CDR3 reads CASRRTGAADSPLHF.

CDR3 loop: CASSAHRGESNQPQHF. V usage is TRBV7-9 and J usage is TRBJ1-5; TCRdb's D call of TRBD1 is untestable without DNA. The CDR3 extends over 16 amino acids. Germline CDR1 and CDR2: SEHNR and FQNEAQ (reference sequence). The full variable domain, completed using reference TRBV7-9 and TRBJ1-5, is DTGVSQNPRHKITKRGQNVTFRCDPISEHNRLYWYRQTLGQGPEFLTYFQNEAQLEKSRLLSDRFSAERPKGSFSTLEIQRTEQGDSAMYLCASSAHRGESNQPQHFGDGTRLSIL.

The J gene is TRBJ1-5, the V gene TRBV20-1; TCRdb returns TRBD1, unconfirmable since there is no DNA. CDR3 size: 14 residues. In germline, CDR1 is DFQATT, CDR2 SNEGSKA (reference sequence). The CDR3 loop reads CSARRDRGNQPQHF.

The chain carries TRBV6-5 and TRBJ2-2; TCRdb's D call, TRBD1, is unchecked because there is no DNA. CDR3 length: 14 amino acids. Germline loops: CDR1 MNHEY, CDR2 SVGAGI. The CDR3 protein is CASSYIVGGGELFF.

The CDR3 sequence: CAISESWTESGANVLTF. The rearrangement uses TRBV10-3 and TRBJ2-6; TCRdb's D call, TRBD2, is unchecked because there is no DNA. Looked up from germline, CDR1 is ENHRY and CDR2 is SYGVKD. The CDR3 is 17 residues long.

The chain has TRBV6-5 and TRBJ2-1. This CDR3 region has 12 residues. Germline-derived CDR1 and CDR2 are MNHEY and SVGAGI. The CDR3 spells CASSYPWDDQFF.

This chain links TRBV12-3 or TRBV12-4 with TRBJ1-2; with no DNA, the TCRdb D assignment of TRBD1 cannot be verified. The CDR3 contains 16 residues. CDR3 in amino acids: CASTGEGAPFNYGYTF.

This rearrangement joins TRBV29-1 to TRBJ2-5; the D call of TRBD1 rests on TCRdb alone, since no DNA is present to check it. This CDR3 has 14 residues. CDR1 and CDR2 from the germline V gene are SQVTM and ANQGSEA. The CDR3 reads CSVEGQTYQETQYF.

This chain uses TRBV11-3 with TRBJ1-1; TCRdb's D call of TRBD1 is untestable without DNA. Germline-derived CDR1 and CDR2 are SGHNT and YENEEA. The CDR3 extends over 15 amino acids. CDR3 sequence reads: CASSSSRGVRSEAFF.

This rearrangement joins TRBV29-1 to TRBJ1-1; the TCRdb D gene call, TRBD1, has no DNA to confirm it. The CDR3 is 12 amino acids. Germline CDR1 and CDR2: SQVTM and ANQGSEA. This chain's CDR3 is CSARTGAGEAFF.

The V call is TRBV20-1, the J call TRBJ1-2; the D gene TCRdb calls, TRBD1, cannot be checked with no DNA. The CDR3 runs 13 residues. The germline gives CDR1 DFQATT, CDR2 SNEGSKA (reference sequence). This chain's CDR3 is CSARVAGDYGYTF.

The chain joins TRBV7-9 to TRBJ2-7. The CDR3 covers 17 residues. CDR1 is SEHNR, CDR2 FQNEAQ, per germline (reference sequence). CDR3 protein: CASSLASGTGGYYEQYF. The entire variable domain, with the rest obtained from reference TRBV7-9 and TRBJ2-7, is as follows: DTGVSQNPRHKITKRGQNVTFRCDPISEHNRLYWYRQTLGQGPEFLTYFQNEAQLEKSRLLSDRFSAERPKGSFSTLEIQRTEQGDSAMYLCASSLASGTGGYYEQYFGPGTRLTVT.

The chain links TRBV29-1 to TRBJ2-7; without DNA, the TCRdb call of TRBD1 cannot be checked. Germline lookup yields CDR1 SQVTM and CDR2 ANQGSEA. CDR3 length equals 14 residues. CDR3 residues: CSVELTGATYEQYF.

This chain connects TRBV7-6 to TRBJ1-2; TCRdb designates TRBD1, a call that cannot be tested without DNA. This CDR3 contains 16 residues. CDR1 is SGHVS, CDR2 FNYEAQ, per germline. Here the CDR3 reads CASSPGLGGADYGYTF.

V gene TRBV4-2 combines with J gene TRBJ1-1. This CDR3 has 13 residues. Germline CDR1 and CDR2: LGHNA and YNFKEQ. CDR3 protein: CASSPVDDTEAFF.

The rearrangement joins TRBV4-2 to TRBJ1-1. Germline CDR1 reads LGHNA; CDR2 reads YNFKEQ. The CDR3 contains 16 residues. CDR3 loop: CASSQALFNGHAEAFF.